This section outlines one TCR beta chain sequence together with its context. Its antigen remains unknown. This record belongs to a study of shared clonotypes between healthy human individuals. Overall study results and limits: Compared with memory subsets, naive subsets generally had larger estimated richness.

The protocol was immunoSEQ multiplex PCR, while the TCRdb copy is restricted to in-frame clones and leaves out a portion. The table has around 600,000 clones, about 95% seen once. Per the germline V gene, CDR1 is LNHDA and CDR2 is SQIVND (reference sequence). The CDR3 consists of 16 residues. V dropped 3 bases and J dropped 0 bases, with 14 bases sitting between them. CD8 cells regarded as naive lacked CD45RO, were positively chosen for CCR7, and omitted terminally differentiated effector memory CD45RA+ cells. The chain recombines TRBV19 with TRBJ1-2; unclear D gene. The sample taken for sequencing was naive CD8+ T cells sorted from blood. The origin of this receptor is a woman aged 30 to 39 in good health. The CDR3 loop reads CASSMPGILANYGYTF. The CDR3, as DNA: TGTGCCAGTAGTATGCCCGGGATACTAGCTAACTATGGCTACACCTTC. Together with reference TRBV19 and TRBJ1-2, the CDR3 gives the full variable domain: DGGITQSPKYLFRKEGQNVTLSCEQNLNHDAMYWYRQDPGQGLRLIYYSQIVNDFQKGDIAEGYSVSREKKESFPLTVTSAQKNPTAFYLCASSMPGILANYGYTFGSGTRLTVV.